Each of the 29 T cell receptor beta chains below was sequenced from the same sample in a study of cytomegalovirus exposure and HLA in healthy donors. Data came from immunoSEQ multiplex PCR; TCRdb stores just in-frame clones and leaves some out. Among under 100,000 clones, roughly 96% were seen once, and the ten largest hold 0.78%. Sequencing was performed on PBMCs. The receptors were sampled from a man younger than 35 in good health and CMV-seronegative.

The V gene is TRBV11-2, the J gene TRBJ2-7; 10 nucleotides line up with TRBD2. V was clipped by 6 bases and J by 0 bases; unmatched bases: 2. The germline CDR1 and CDR2 sequences are SGHAT and FQNNGV. This CDR3 is built from 14 residues. The CDR3 sequence is CASSTSGISYEQYV. CDR3 nucleotides: TGTGCCAGCAGTACTAGCGGGATCTCCTACGAGCAGTACGTC.

This rearrangement joins TRBV6-1 to TRBJ2-7, with 8 bases lining up with TRBD1. CDR1 and CDR2 from the germline V gene are MNHNS and SASEGT. The J segment lost 1 base and the V segment lost 6 bases, leaving 8 bases of the junction unmatched. The CDR3 contains 15 residues. The CDR3 loop reads CASRPKTGVSYEQYV. The CDR3 DNA is TGTGCCAGCAGACCGAAGACAGGGGTGTCCTACGAGCAGTACGTC.

The rearrangement links TRBV2 to TRBJ2-1; the match to TRBD2 covers 9 bases. This CDR3 has 13 residues. The junction had 5 bases not matched to a gene; V was cut back by 9 bases and J by 5 bases. Germline CDR1 and CDR2: SNHLY and FYNNEI. The CDR3 nucleotides are TGTGCCAGGACTAGCGGCCCCGACAATGAGCAGTTCTTC. Translated, it gives CARTSGPDNEQFF.

The rearrangement joins TRBV28 to TRBJ2-3; no firm D call. This CDR3 spans 13 amino acids. V lost 3 bases to trimming and J lost 5 bases, with 9 bases between them. Germline lookup yields CDR1 MDHEN and CDR2 SYDVKM. CDR3 loop: CASSFPSRDTQYF. CDR3 DNA: TGTGCCAGCAGTTTTCCTAGTCGAGATACGCAGTATTTT.

The table lists this clone with a few counts. The V and J genes are TRBV11-2 and TRBJ1-1; no clear D gene. The germline gives CDR1 SGHAT, CDR2 FQNNGV. V lost 1 base and J lost 6, with 3 bases in between. The length of the CDR3 is 11 residues. The DNA for the CDR3 is TGTGCCAGCAGCTTAGCGTCTGAAGCTTTCTTT. Protein: CASSLASEAFF.

J is TRBJ1-5 and V is TRBV23-1; 9 nucleotides line up with TRBD1. TRBV23-1 is treated as an ORF (open reading frame) with a function not yet certain. The CDR3 runs to 19 residues. V shed 5 bases and J 3 bases; nucleotides not matched to a gene: 17. The DNA for the CDR3 is TGCGCCAGCAGTTTGCCGGGACAGGGAGTCCCCGAATACAATCAGCCCCAGCATTTT. As protein: CASSLPGQGVPEYNQPQHF.

The chain joins TRBV7-6 to TRBJ2-5, with 10 nucleotides matching TRBD1. With 1 base clipped from V and 2 bases from J, the junction kept 4 bases outside the gene matches. The CDR3 consists of 16 residues. Germline lookup yields CDR1 SGHVS and CDR2 FNYEAQ. DNA of the CDR3: TGTGCCAGCAGCTTAGACGGGACAGGGGATCAAGAGACCCAGTACTTC. Its protein product is CASSLDGTGDQETQYF.

The V call is TRBV11-1, the J call TRBJ2-1; a weak D match, TRBD2 (5 bases). Trimming pared 8 bases from V and 6 bases from J, leaving 20 bases between. The V gene's germline CDR1 is SGHAT and CDR2 FQDESV (reference sequence). The CDR3 covers 15 residues. The CDR3 sequence is CASDPGSLGSNEQFF. Written as DNA, the CDR3 is TGTGCCAGCGATCCTGGGAGTCTCGGCTCCAATGAGCAGTTCTTC.

The rearrangement uses TRBV7-9 and TRBJ1-2; D remains unclear. Germline CDR1 SEHNR, CDR2 FQNEAQ (reference sequence). V lost 8 bases and J lost 0, with 7 bases in between. This CDR3 comprises 12 residues. The CDR3 nucleotides read TGTGCCAGCGGGCAGCCTAACTATGGCTACACCTTC. Translated: CASGQPNYGYTF.

The genes are TRBV28 and TRBJ2-7; TRBD1 aligns across 7 bases. Trimming took 4 bases from V and 1 from J; bases not matched to a gene: 10. The germline V gene encodes CDR1 MDHEN and CDR2 SYDVKM. This CDR3 is built from 16 residues. CDR3 sequence (DNA): TGTGCCAGCAGTTCAACGGTACGGGACAGATCCTACGAGCAGTACTTC. Translation gives CASSSTVRDRSYEQYF. Using reference TRBV28 and TRBJ2-7 for the parts outside the CDR3, the full variable domain is DVKVTQSSRYLVKRTGEKVFLECVQDMDHENMFWYRQDPGLGLRLIYFSYDVKMKEKGDIPEGYSVSREKKERFSLILESASTNQTSMYLCASSSTVRDRSYEQYFGPGTRLTVT.

The CDR3 reads CASSLDRGQTDTQYF. CDR3 bases: TGTGCCAGCAGCTTAGACAGGGGGCAAACAGATACGCAGTATTTT. This chain connects TRBV7-9 to TRBJ2-3; TRBD1 agrees at 9 bases. V trimming: 1 base; J trimming: 3 bases; junction bases outside the gene matches: 2. Germline-derived CDR1 and CDR2 are SEHNR and FQNEAQ (reference sequence). The CDR3 is 15 residues long.

The chain combines TRBV19 with TRBJ2-5, with 14 bases fitting TRBD2. V gave up 6 bases and J gave up 3 bases; unmatched junction bases: 9. Germline CDR1 LNHDA, CDR2 SQIVND (reference sequence). The CDR3 has 17 amino acids. The DNA for the CDR3 is TGTGCCAGTAGCCACCTCCCGGGACTAGCGGGAGAAGAGACCCAGTACTTC. The encoded protein is CASSHLPGLAGEETQYF.

The V and J genes are TRBV28 and TRBJ1-2; 12 nucleotides match TRBD1. Germline lookup yields CDR1 MDHEN and CDR2 SYDVKM. The CDR3 length is 14 residues. Trimming cost V 6 bases and J 2 bases; bases outside gene matches: 1. The CDR3 protein is CASRGTGGNYGYTF. The CDR3 DNA reads as TGTGCCAGCAGGGGGACAGGGGGCAACTATGGCTACACCTTC.

The chain has TRBV7-9 and TRBJ2-3, with 12 nucleotides matching TRBD2. Germline V gene sequence: CDR1 SEHNR, CDR2 FQNEAQ (reference sequence). With V trimmed by 0 bases and J by 5 bases, 6 bases remained unmatched. The CDR3 has 17 amino acids. Here the CDR3 reads CASSLALLAGGGDTQYF. DNA of the CDR3: TGTGCCAGCAGCTTAGCGCTCCTAGCGGGAGGGGGAGATACGCAGTATTTT.

The V call is TRBV7-9, the J call TRBJ1-4; D is ambiguous. The germline V gene has CDR1 SEHNR and CDR2 FQNEAQ (reference sequence). V lost 3 bases, J lost 3 bases, and 5 bases lay in between. The CDR3 is made up of 13 amino acids. The CDR3 loop is CASSLPANEKLFF. CDR3 in DNA: TGTGCCAGCAGCTTGCCGGCTAATGAAAAACTGTTTTTT.

The chain joins TRBV7-2 to TRBJ2-1; 9 nucleotides match TRBD2. This CDR3 has 15 residues. Germline V CDR1 and CDR2: SGHTA, FQGNSA. With 5 bases clipped from V and 4 bases from J, the junction kept 6 bases outside the gene matches. The CDR3 is CASSETSGNYNEQFF. The CDR3 DNA follows: TGTGCCAGCAGCGAGACTAGCGGTAATTACAATGAGCAGTTCTTC. The full variable domain, its missing parts supplied by reference TRBV7-2 and TRBJ2-1, is GAGVSQSPSNKVTEKGKDVELRCDPISGHTALYWYRQSLGQGLEFLIYFQGNSAPDKSGLPSDRFSAERTGGSVSTLTIQRTQQEDSAVYLCASSETSGNYNEQFFGPGTRLTVL.

This sequence joins TRBV9 and TRBJ2-1, with 12 bases that match TRBD2. Germline assignment: CDR1 SGDLS and CDR2 YYNGEE. J lost 2 bases, V lost 0 bases, and 9 bases had no gene match. This CDR3 region has 19 residues. The CDR3 is CASSVDSPWTSGTYNEQFF. Here the CDR3 DNA reads TGTGCCAGCAGCGTAGACTCCCCCTGGACTAGCGGGACCTACAATGAGCAGTTCTTC.

The CDR3 region is CASGQGSTEAFF. For the CDR3, the DNA is TGTGCCAGCGGCCAGGGTTCGACTGAAGCTTTCTTT. The chain uses TRBV7-9 and TRBJ1-1, with D possibly being TRBD1 (5 bases). Trimming shortened V by 8 bases and J by 5 bases, and 12 bases separated the two germline ends. This CDR3 has 12 amino acids. Germline CDR1 is SEHNR and CDR2 is FQNEAQ (reference sequence).

The chain combines TRBV25-1 with TRBJ2-1; the D gene is possibly TRBD1 (5 bases). Deletions cut 1 base from V and 9 bases from J, with 16 bases between. The germline CDR1 and CDR2 sequences are MGHDK and SYGVNS. The CDR3 consists of 15 residues. The CDR3 sequence is CASSEFPGMLGEQFF. Here the CDR3 DNA reads TGTGCCAGCAGTGAATTTCCAGGGATGCTAGGTGAGCAGTTCTTC.

V is TRBV9 and J is TRBJ1-1; D is undetermined. In germline, CDR1 is SGDLS, CDR2 YYNGEE. The CDR3 consists of 14 residues. Trimming stripped 0 bases from V and 1 base from J, with 7 bases between. Here the CDR3 DNA reads TGTGCCAGCAGCGTAGTCGCAGGGAACACTGAAGCTTTCTTT. Residues: CASSVVAGNTEAFF.

V usage is TRBV5-5 and J usage is TRBJ1-4; 7 nucleotides line up with TRBD1. CDR1 is SGHKS, CDR2 YYEKEE, per germline (reference sequence). The J segment lost 6 bases and the V segment lost 3 bases, leaving 2 bases of the junction unmatched. The CDR3 extends over 13 amino acids. CDR3 sequence (DNA): TGTGCCAGCAGCTCAGGGGGGCATGAAAAACTGTTTTTT. This gives the protein CASSSGGHEKLFF.

V usage is TRBV7-9 and J usage is TRBJ2-7; TRBD2 matches at 9 bases. In germline, CDR1 is SEHNR, CDR2 FQNEAQ (reference sequence). Trimming took 5 bases from V and 6 from J; bases not matched to a gene: 14. The CDR3 covers 16 residues. CDR3 sequence (DNA): TGTGCCAGCAGCGGGGGGGGTAGCGGGAGCGATGGCGAGCAGTACGTC. Protein product: CASSGGGSGSDGEQYV.

The rearrangement uses TRBV4-1 and TRBJ2-2; D gene uncertain. CDR3 length: 15 residues. The germline V gene has CDR1 MGHRA and CDR2 YSYEKL. The V and J ends lost 1 base and 0 bases respectively, with 6 bases between them. The CDR3 reads CASSQVSTNTGELFF. DNA for the CDR3: TGCGCCAGCAGCCAAGTTTCTACGAACACCGGGGAGCTGTTTTTT.

This clone appeared a single time. This chain joins TRBV19 and TRBJ2-7; D is perhaps TRBD2 (6 bases). CDR3 size: 13 residues. Trimming took 3 bases from V and 4 from J, leaving 10 bases between them. Germline assignment: CDR1 LNHDA and CDR2 SQIVND (reference sequence). Written as DNA, the CDR3 is TGTGCCAGTAGTATCAGGGACTTATACGAGCAGTACTTC. Translating gives CASSIRDLYEQYF.

This chain joins TRBV9 and TRBJ2-4; 8 bases agree with TRBD1. With V trimmed by 0 bases and J by 4 bases, 0 bases remained unmatched. In germline, CDR1 is SGDLS, CDR2 YYNGEE. CDR3 length equals 14 residues. CDR3 nucleotides: TGTGCCAGCAGCGTAGGGACAGGGAAAAACATTCAGTACTTC. It specifies CASSVGTGKNIQYF.

V is TRBV6-6 and J is TRBJ1-3; no clear D gene. The CDR3 has 15 amino acids. Germline CDR1 reads MNHNY; CDR2 reads SVGAGI (reference sequence). Trimming left V 0 bases short and J 0 bases short, with 6 bases between. The DNA of the CDR3 is TGTGCCAGCAGTTACTCGGCCGTCTCTGGAAACACCATATATTTT. Amino acid sequence: CASSYSAVSGNTIYF.

This clone appeared a single time. The CDR3 loop is CASSLGGQGMETQYF. CDR3 DNA sequence: TGTGCCAGCAGCTTAGGAGGACAGGGTATGGAGACCCAGTACTTC. This chain uses TRBV11-3 with TRBJ2-5; TRBD1 aligns across 8 bases. This CDR3 has 15 amino acids. J lost 5 bases, V lost 1 base, and 6 bases had no gene match. Per the germline V gene, CDR1 is SGHNT and CDR2 is YENEEA.

This chain links TRBV7-2 with TRBJ2-7; 7 nucleotides match TRBD2. The V and J ends lost 2 bases and 0 bases, in that order; junction bases with no gene match: 7. Germline loops: CDR1 SGHTA, CDR2 FQGNSA. There are 16 residues in the CDR3. In nucleotides, the CDR3 is TGTGCCAGCAGCTTAAGAGCGGGGTCGAGCTCCTACGAGCAGTACTTC. The encoded protein is CASSLRAGSSSYEQYF.

Regarding this clone: The germline gene is not matched at one end of the junction; a read error may be the cause. The gene calls are TRBV11-3 and TRBJ2-1; the D is unclear. The CDR3 length is 11 residues. The germline CDR1 and CDR2 sequences are SGHNT and YENEEA. CDR3 sequence reads: CASSLDEWQFF. CDR3 sequence (DNA): TGTGCCAGCAGCCTAGACGAGTGGCAGTTCTTC.